This TCR beta chain originates from a study of cytomegalovirus exposure and HLA in healthy donors. Comments on this clone: No antigen is known for it.

Trimming at V came to 7 bases and at J to 8 bases, leaving 11 bases not matched to a gene. Germline loops: CDR1 SQVTM, CDR2 ANQGSEA. This CDR3 is built from 13 residues. This PCR relied on a set of 60 Vbeta primers and 13 Jbeta primers. Produced via immunoSEQ multiplex PCR; TCRdb's table is partial and in-frame only. The profile covers approximately 240,000 clones, with 82% appearing a single time and approximately 5.3% taken by the ten largest. Study-level results: It was confirmed in vitro that three of the CMV-associated chains were specific for CMV antigens. Rarity marked most TCR sequences, yet some public TCRs occurred in many donors. In an earlier analysis, in under 700 donors, most V segments appeared productive either ~87% or ~30% of the time. Within a later analysis, the majority of CMV-associated TCR beta chains appeared HLA-restricted.

Sample: PBMCs. This chain connects TRBV29-1 to TRBJ1-2, with TRBD1 matching 9 bases. The receptor's source is a woman aged 40 to 49 in good health and CMV-seropositive. The CDR3 region is CSAGTGGAYGYTF. In DNA, the CDR3 is TGCAGCGCTGGCACAGGGGGCGCCTACGGCTACACCTTC.